The entry below describes one TCR beta chain. Its antigen is unidentified. These data are taken from a study of T-cell reconstitution after alpha-beta-depleted transplantation in children. Broader study findings: Surviving recipient T cells and thymic progenitors underlay high day-60 TCRbeta diversity in some patients. Reportedly, alpha-beta T cells present about two months post-transplant originated from several hundred expanded clones of graft origin. T-cell numbers and diversity, one year after transplant, stemmed largely from T cells that were newly produced.

Unique molecular identifiers featured in how the TCRbeta library was prepared. TCRdb itself ran the PCR reads through MiXCR, one entry per CDR3 protein. The data contain some 840,000 distinct CDR3 sequences, roughly 15% of them seen just once; the ten biggest clones take up around 5.3%. The V and J ends lost 2 bases and 7 bases, in that order; junction bases with no gene match: 7. This CDR3 has 14 amino acids. Germline values: CDR1 LGHDT, CDR2 YNNKEL (reference sequence). The clonotype comes from a male patient under 18 who had a stem cell transplant for acute lymphoblastic leukemia, so the T cells may come from the graft donor. The sequenced sample was PBMCs, mostly from graft donor cells, obtained 360 days after TCRalphabeta/CD19-depleted stem cell transplant. The rearrangement links TRBV3-1 to TRBJ1-2, with TRBD1 matching over 7 bases. CDR3 amino acids: CASSQRGQVPGYTF. CDR3 DNA: TGTGCCAGCAGCCAAAGAGGACAGGTCCCTGGCTACACCTTC.